This T cell receptor beta chain originates from a study of T-cell reconstitution after alpha-beta-depleted transplantation in children. CDR3 length equals 15 residues. CDR1 is MGHRA and CDR2 is YSYEKL in the germline V gene. V dropped 0 bases and J dropped 2 bases, with 8 bases sitting between them. This sample's TCRbeta library carried unique molecular identifier barcodes. TCRdb called the PCR reads again in MiXCR, with one record for every CDR3 protein. The sample has some 840,000 distinct CDR3 sequences, about 15% seen once; the top ten hold around 4.5%. The chain links TRBV4-1 to TRBJ2-1; no clear D. Sequencing used PBMCs, mostly from graft donor cells, obtained 360 days after TCRalphabeta/CD19-depleted stem cell transplant. This sequence originates from a male patient under 18 who had a stem cell transplant for acute lymphoblastic leukemia, so the T cells may come from the graft donor. The DNA of the CDR3 is TGCGCCAGCAGCCAAGACGAGGACCCCTACAATGAGCAGTTCTTC. It yields the protein CASSQDEDPYNEQFF.